This is a list of T cell receptor beta chains from one sample in a study of cytomegalovirus exposure and HLA in healthy donors. Only in-frame clones appear in the TCRdb table, and some are missing; sequencing was by immunoSEQ multiplex PCR. The sample has more than 70,000 clones; roughly three quarters are singletons. The source material was PBMCs. These receptors all come from a man in his forties in good health and CMV-seronegative. Each CDR3 is given with its conserved first and last residue. Fields, in order: D gene, J gene, V gene, clone size, CDR3 DNA, CDR3 protein. A D gene is named only where the DNA matches it firmly. The size of a clone is reported for some rows only, either as once, few or many, or as a class for expanded clones.

.	TRBJ2-1	TRBV11-2	once	TGTGCCAGCAGCTTAGCTGGGGCCAATGAGCAGTTCTTC	CASSLAGANEQFF
.	TRBJ1-1	TRBV4-3	.	TGCGCCAGCAGCCAAGATTTAAAGCGACCAAACACTGAAGCTTTCTTT	CASSQDLKRPNTEAFF
.	TRBJ1-1	TRBV28	.	TGTGCCAGCAGTTCATACACTGAAGCTTTCTTT	CASSSYTEAFF
.	TRBJ1-2	TRBV5-8	.	TGTGCCAGCAGCTTAGAGAACTATGGCTACACCTTC	CASSLENYGYTF
.	TRBJ1-5	TRBV6-4	.	TGTGCCAGCAGTGAACGGTTTAGCAATCAGCCCCAGCATTTT	CASSERFSNQPQHF
TRBD1	TRBJ2-6	TRBV7-8	.	TGTGCCAGCAGAGCCCGGACAGGGTACCTCTCTGGGGCCAACGTCCTGACTTTC	CASRARTGYLSGANVLTF
.	TRBJ1-1	TRBV5-8	.	TGTGCCAGCAGCCCAATTAGGACAGCTACAAACACTGAAGCTTTCTTT	CASSPIRTATNTEAFF
.	TRBJ2-1	TRBV27	.	TGTGCCAGCAGTTTATCGGCGGGTGGTGAGCAGTTCTTC	CASSLSAGGEQFF
TRBD2	TRBJ2-5	TRBV28	.	TGTGCCAGCAGTTTTGGGACTAGCGTAAACGGCGGGACCCAGTACTTC	CASSFGTSVNGGTQYF
.	TRBJ2-2	TRBV9	.	TGTGCCAGCAGCGGCTCGGGATTTTCGAACACCGGGGAGCTGTTTTTT	CASSGSGFSNTGELFF
TRBD2	TRBJ2-3	TRBV18	.	TGTGCCAGCTCACCAAGGGGACTAGGACAAGGTACGCAGTATTTT	CASSPRGLGQGTQYF
.	TRBJ1-1	TRBV9	once	TGTGCCAGCAGCGGACAGTGTGAAGCTTTCTTT	CASSGQCEAFF
TRBD1	TRBJ1-4	TRBV7-9	.	TGTGCCAGCAGTCGACAGGGGAGAGAACTGTTTTTT	CASSRQGRELFF
.	TRBJ1-2	TRBV28	.	TGTGCCAGCACCCAAATGGGGATTGGGGCCGCCGCTAACTATGGCTACACCTTC	CASTQMGIGAAANYGYTF
.	TRBJ1-2	TRBV27	few	TGTGCCAGCAGTTTAGAGGGTAACTATGGCTACACCTTC	CASSLEGNYGYTF
.	TRBJ1-5	TRBV6-5	few	TGTGCCAGCAGCAACCGGGACAACAATCAGCCCCAGCATTTT	CASSNRDNNQPQHF
TRBD1	TRBJ2-2	TRBV28	.	TGTGCCAGCAGTTCGCCACCGACAGGGACCACCGGGGAGCTGTTTTTT	CASSSPPTGTTGELFF
.	TRBJ1-2	TRBV5-6	.	TGTGCCAGCAGCCCAGAACAGTTCTATGGCTACACCTTC	CASSPEQFYGYTF
TRBD1	TRBJ2-1	TRBV7-9	.	TGTGCCAGCAGCTTAGACAGGGGTGATGGCAATGAGCAGTTCTTC	CASSLDRGDGNEQFF
.	TRBJ2-7	TRBV29-1	.	TGCAGCGTTGGAGGGGGGGCCTACGAGCAGTACTTC	CSVGGGAYEQYF
.	TRBJ2-7	TRBV6-5	once	TGTGCCAGCAGTTACTCGCCAGTCTCCTACGAGCAGTACTTC	CASSYSPVSYEQYF
.	TRBJ2-3	TRBV9	.	TGTGCCAGCAGCGCGGGGGGACACATCACAGATACGCAGTATTTT	CASSAGGHITDTQYF
TRBD1	TRBJ1-1	TRBV19	.	TGTGCCTCCAACGGAGAGACAGGGGTCCGGGGAGCTTTCTTT	CASNGETGVRGAFF
.	TRBJ1-5	TRBV5-6	.	TGTGCCAGCAGCTCAGGATATAGCAATCAGCCCCAGCATTTT	CASSSGYSNQPQHF
.	TRBJ2-5	TRBV30	once	TGTGCCTGGAGTGACGGAAGGGGCGAGACCCAGTACTTC	CAWSDGRGETQYF
TRBD2	TRBJ2-5	TRBV5-1	.	TGCGCCAGCAGCTCGACCCGGACTAGCGGACAAGAGACCCAGTACTTC	CASSSTRTSGQETQYF
TRBD1	TRBJ1-4	TRBV11-1	.	TGTGCCAGCAGCGTGAGACAGGGAGGCGAAAAACTGTTTTTT	CASSVRQGGEKLFF
TRBD1	TRBJ2-5	TRBV19	.	TGTGCCAGTAGTATCGGGACAGCCTTACAAGAGACCCAGTACTTC	CASSIGTALQETQYF
TRBD1	TRBJ1-6	TRBV6-5	.	TGTGCCAGCAGTTACGGGGACAGGGGTTATTCACCCCTCCACTTT	CASSYGDRGYSPLHF
.	TRBJ1-2	TRBV7-8	.	TGTGCCAGCAGCTTAAAACAGAACTATGGCTACACCTTC	CASSLKQNYGYTF
.	TRBJ2-2	TRBV14	once	TGTGCCAGCAGCCCCCGCAGGGCTCTTAACACCGGGGAGCTGTTTTTT	CASSPRRALNTGELFF
.	TRBJ2-5	TRBV19	.	TGTGCCAGTAGTGTCCTGGGGGGTCAAGAGACCCAGTACTTC	CASSVLGGQETQYF
.	TRBJ2-2	TRBV2	.	TGTGCCAGCAGTGCGTACTACACCGGGGAGCTGTTTTTT	CASSAYYTGELFF
TRBD1	TRBJ2-6	TRBV5-1	few	TGCGCCAGCAGCGCGAAGACAGGGGAAGAGGCTGGGGCCAACGTCCTGACTTTC	CASSAKTGEEAGANVLTF
.	TRBJ1-4	TRBV18	.	TGTGCCAGCTCACCCCGGACAGCTAATGAAAAACTGTTTTTT	CASSPRTANEKLFF
.	TRBJ1-3	TRBV4-3	.	TGCGCCAGCAGCCAAGGACAGTACAACTCTGGAAACACCATATATTTT	CASSQGQYNSGNTIYF
TRBD2	TRBJ2-1	TRBV29-1	.	TGCAGCGTTGAAAACCTACTAGCGGGGGGGCCTGAGCAGTTCTTC	CSVENLLAGGPEQFF
.	TRBJ2-1	TRBV19	.	TGTGCCAGTAGTTTCCCCTCACTTTCGCGAGAGCAGTTCTTC	CASSFPSLSREQFF
.	TRBJ2-7	TRBV11-2	.	TGTGCCAGCAGCCCACAGGGAACCTTAGGGCACGAGCAGTACTTC	CASSPQGTLGHEQYF
.	TRBJ2-1	TRBV2	.	TGTGCCAGCAGTGTAAGGGGGATATACAATGAGCAGTTCTTC	CASSVRGIYNEQFF
.	TRBJ1-1	TRBV7-2	few	TGTGCCAGCAGCTTACAGGAGGGGAACACTGAAGCTTTCTTT	CASSLQEGNTEAFF
TRBD2	TRBJ2-1	TRBV5-4	.	TGTGCCAGCAGCCCTTCTGGGGGGGGATGGGATGAGCAGTTCTTC	CASSPSGGGWDEQFF
.	TRBJ2-1	TRBV7-9	.	TGTTCCAGCAGGGGAGGGGGGAATGAGCAGTTCTTC	CSSRGGGNEQFF
.	TRBJ1-4	TRBV2	.	TGTGCCAGCAGCGGTACCGGGACAACGGATGGAAAACTGTTTTTT	CASSGTGTTDGKLFF
TRBD1	TRBJ2-1	TRBV7-3	.	TGTGCCAGCAGCTTTGAGACAGGGGGGTTCAATGAGCAGTTCTTC	CASSFETGGFNEQFF
.	TRBJ2-7	TRBV4-3	.	TGCGCCAGCAGCCAATCAGGAGGAGGAGGAGAAGGGCCCTACGAGCAGTACTTC	CASSQSGGGGEGPYEQYF
.	TRBJ2-1	TRBV11-2	.	TGTGCCAGCAGCCCCGACAGTTACAATGAGCAGTTCTTC	CASSPDSYNEQFF
TRBD1	TRBJ1-1	TRBV5-1	once	TGCGCCACCTCGGACAGGGTCGCTTTCTTT	CATSDRVAFF
.	TRBJ1-1	TRBV7-3	.	TGTGCCAGCAGCTTAACCGGCAGGGGTGGCACTGAAGCTTTCTTT	CASSLTGRGGTEAFF
.	TRBJ2-1	TRBV19	.	TGTGCCAGTACCACCCCGGGATTTGGGGGCGAGCAGTTCTTC	CASTTPGFGGEQFF
TRBD1	TRBJ2-7	TRBV7-6	.	TGTGCCAGCAGCCTATTGGGACAGGGCTACGAGCAGTACTTC	CASSLLGQGYEQYF
TRBD2	TRBJ2-2	TRBV7-2	.	TGTGCCAGCAGCTTAGCCCGGGGGGCCGGGGAGCTGTTTTTT	CASSLARGAGELFF